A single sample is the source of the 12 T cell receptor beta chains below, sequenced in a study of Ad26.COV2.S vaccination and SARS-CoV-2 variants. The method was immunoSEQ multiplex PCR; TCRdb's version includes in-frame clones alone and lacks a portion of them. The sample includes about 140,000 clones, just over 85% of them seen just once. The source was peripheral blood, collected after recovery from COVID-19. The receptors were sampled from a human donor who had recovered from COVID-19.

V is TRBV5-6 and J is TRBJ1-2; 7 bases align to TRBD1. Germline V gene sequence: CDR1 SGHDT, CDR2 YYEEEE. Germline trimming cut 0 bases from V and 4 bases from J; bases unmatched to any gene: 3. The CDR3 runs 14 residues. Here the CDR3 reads CASSLAGTAYGYTF. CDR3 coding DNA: TGTGCCAGCAGCTTGGCCGGGACAGCCTATGGCTACACCTTC.

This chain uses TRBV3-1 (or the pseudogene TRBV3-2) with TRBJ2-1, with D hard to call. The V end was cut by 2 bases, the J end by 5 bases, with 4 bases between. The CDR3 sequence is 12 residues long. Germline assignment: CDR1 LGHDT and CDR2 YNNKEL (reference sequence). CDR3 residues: CASSQTHNEQFF. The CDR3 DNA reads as TGTGCCAGCAGCCAAACTCACAATGAGCAGTTCTTC.

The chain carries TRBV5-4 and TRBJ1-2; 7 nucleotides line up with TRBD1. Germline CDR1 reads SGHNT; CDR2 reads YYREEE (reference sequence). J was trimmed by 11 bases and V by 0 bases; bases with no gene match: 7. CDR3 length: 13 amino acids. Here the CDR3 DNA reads TGTGCCAGCAGCTTGGAGGGACAGCGGGGGTACACCTTC. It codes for CASSLEGQRGYTF. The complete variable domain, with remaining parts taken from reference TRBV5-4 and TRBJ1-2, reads ETGVTQSPTHLIKTRGQQVTLRCSSQSGHNTVSWYQQALGQGPQFIFQYYREEENGRGNFPPRFSGLQFPNYSSELNVNALELDDSALYLCASSLEGQRGYTFGSGTRLTVV.

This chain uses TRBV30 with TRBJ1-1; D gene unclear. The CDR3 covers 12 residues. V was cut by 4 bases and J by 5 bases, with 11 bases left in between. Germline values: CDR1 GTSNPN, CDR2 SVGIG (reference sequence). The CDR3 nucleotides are TGTGCCTGGATCCCGGGATATACTGAAGCTTTCTTT. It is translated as CAWIPGYTEAFF.

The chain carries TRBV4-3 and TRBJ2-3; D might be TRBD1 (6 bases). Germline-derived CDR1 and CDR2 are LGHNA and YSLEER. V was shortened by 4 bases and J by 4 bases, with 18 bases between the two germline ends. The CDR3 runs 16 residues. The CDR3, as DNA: TGCGCCAGCAGCCGGCAGTTACAGGGAGCGGCAGATACGCAGTATTTT. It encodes CASSRQLQGAADTQYF.

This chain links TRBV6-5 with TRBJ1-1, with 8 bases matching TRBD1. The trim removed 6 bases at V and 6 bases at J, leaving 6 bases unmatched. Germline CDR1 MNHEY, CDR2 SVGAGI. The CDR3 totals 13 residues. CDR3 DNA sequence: TGTGCCAGCAGCTTAGACAGGGGCTCTGAAGCTTTCTTT. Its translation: CASSLDRGSEAFF.

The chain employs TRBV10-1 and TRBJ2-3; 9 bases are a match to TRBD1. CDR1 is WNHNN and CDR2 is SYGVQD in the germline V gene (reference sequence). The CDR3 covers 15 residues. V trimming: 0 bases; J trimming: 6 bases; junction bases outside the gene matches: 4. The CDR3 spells CASSESGTGLDTQYF. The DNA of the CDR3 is TGCGCCAGCAGTGAGTCAGGGACAGGGTTGGATACGCAGTATTTT.

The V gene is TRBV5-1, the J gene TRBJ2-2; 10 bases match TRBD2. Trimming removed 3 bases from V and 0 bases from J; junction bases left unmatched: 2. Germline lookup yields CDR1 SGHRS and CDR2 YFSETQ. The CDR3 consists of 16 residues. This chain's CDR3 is CASSYLAGANTGELFF. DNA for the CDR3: TGCGCCAGCAGCTATCTAGCGGGAGCGAACACCGGGGAGCTGTTTTTT.

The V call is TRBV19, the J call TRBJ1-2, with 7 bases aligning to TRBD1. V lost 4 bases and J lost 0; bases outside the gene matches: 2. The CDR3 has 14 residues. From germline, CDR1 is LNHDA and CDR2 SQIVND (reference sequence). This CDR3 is CASSTDRANYGYTF. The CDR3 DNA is TGTGCCAGTAGTACAGACAGGGCTAACTATGGCTACACCTTC. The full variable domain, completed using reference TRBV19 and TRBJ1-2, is DGGITQSPKYLFRKEGQNVTLSCEQNLNHDAMYWYRQDPGQGLRLIYYSQIVNDFQKGDIAEGYSVSREKKESFPLTVTSAQKNPTAFYLCASSTDRANYGYTFGSGTRLTVV.

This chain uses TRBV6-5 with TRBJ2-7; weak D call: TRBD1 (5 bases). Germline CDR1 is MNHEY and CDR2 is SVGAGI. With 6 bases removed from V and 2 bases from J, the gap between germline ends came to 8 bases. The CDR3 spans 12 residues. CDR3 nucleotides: TGTGCCAGCAGAGGCAGGGCCTACGAGCAGTACTTC. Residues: CASRGRAYEQYF.

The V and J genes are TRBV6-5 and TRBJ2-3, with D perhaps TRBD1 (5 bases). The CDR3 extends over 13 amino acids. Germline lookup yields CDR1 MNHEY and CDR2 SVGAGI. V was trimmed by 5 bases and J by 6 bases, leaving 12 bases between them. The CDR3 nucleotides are TGTGCCAGCAGTACCACCAGGGCCGATACGCAGTATTTT. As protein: CASSTTRADTQYF.

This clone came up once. CDR3 residues: CASSISAGNEQYF. CDR3 DNA sequence: TGTGCCAGCAGCATCAGTGCGGGGAACGAGCAGTACTTC. This rearrangement joins TRBV11-2 to TRBJ2-7; a possible D gene is TRBD2 (6 bases). The CDR3 loop spans 13 amino acids. The germline gives CDR1 SGHAT, CDR2 FQNNGV. V was pared by 5 bases and J by 5 bases, with 13 bases between.